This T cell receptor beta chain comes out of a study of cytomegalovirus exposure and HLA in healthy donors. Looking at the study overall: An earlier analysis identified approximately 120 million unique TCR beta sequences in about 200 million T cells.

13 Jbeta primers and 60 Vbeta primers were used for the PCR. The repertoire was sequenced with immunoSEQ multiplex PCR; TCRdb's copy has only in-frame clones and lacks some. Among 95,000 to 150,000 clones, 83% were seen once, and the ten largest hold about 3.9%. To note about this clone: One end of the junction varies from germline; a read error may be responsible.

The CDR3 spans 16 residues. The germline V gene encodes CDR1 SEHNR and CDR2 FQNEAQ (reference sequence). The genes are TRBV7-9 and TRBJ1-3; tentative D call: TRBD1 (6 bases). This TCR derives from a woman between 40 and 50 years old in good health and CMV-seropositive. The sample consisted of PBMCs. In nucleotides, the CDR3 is TGTTCCAGCAGCCCATGGGACATTCACTCTGGAAACACCATATATTTT. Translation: CSSSPWDIHSGNTIYF.